This T cell receptor beta chain was sequenced in a study of glioma-infiltrating T cells. The study, taken as a whole, reports: Tissue-blood divergence was below expectation in non-neoplastic patients, above in gliomas.

This clonotype showed up just a few times. Its target is not known. V shed 7 bases and J 3 bases; nucleotides not matched to a gene: 9. CDR3 length: 13 residues. Germline loops: CDR1 SQVTM, CDR2 ANQGSEA. TCR alpha and beta CDR3 regions were amplified from RNA using iRepertoire nested multiplex PCR. One-step reverse transcription and amplification started from approximately 100-400 ng of tissue mRNA or PBMC total RNA. One entry per CDR3 protein results from TCRdb running MiXCR on the multiplex PCR reads. In the table there are about 110,000 distinct CDR3 sequences, around 25% of which are singletons. The chain joins TRBV29-1 to TRBJ2-7; 7 nucleotides align to TRBD1. The sample consisted of glioma tissue, nonneoplastic brain tissue, or PBMCs (not recorded which). The clonotype originates from a human donor with low-grade glioma or glioblastoma, undergoing nonglioma brain surgery, or in good health (not recorded which). In DNA form, the CDR3 reads TGCAGCGCTTCACCGGGACAGAACTACGAGCAGTACTTC. This gives the protein CSASPGQNYEQYF.